Presented here are 7 T cell receptor beta chains from one specimen sequenced in a study of T cells in localized non-small cell lung cancer. The table came from immunoSEQ multiplex PCR; TCRdb's copy has only in-frame clones and leaves some out. This table holds some 2,400 clones, about 27% found once. The sample here was lung tumor tissue, taken before any cancer treatment. The receptors derive from a male donor at least 60 years old with stage III squamous cell lung carcinoma.

CDR3 DNA sequence: TGTGCCAGTAGCCAGAGTCCCTCCTACGAGCAGTACTTC. Its protein is CASSQSPSYEQYF. This chain uses TRBV19 with TRBJ2-7; D unresolved. Germline loops: CDR1 LNHDA, CDR2 SQIVND (reference sequence). The V end was cut by 6 bases, the J end by 0 bases, with 9 bases between. This CDR3 has 13 amino acids.

Relative to its sample, this clone is medium-sized. This chain uses TRBV11-3 with TRBJ2-4, with 9 nucleotides matching TRBD2. This CDR3 comprises 17 residues. The V gene's germline CDR1 is SGHNT and CDR2 YENEEA. V shed 3 bases, J shed 2 bases, and the junction held 8 bases outside the gene matches. The CDR3 coding sequence is TGTGCCAGCAGCTTGGGTTCGGGACTAGCTCCCAAAAACATTCAGTACTTC. Protein product: CASSLGSGLAPKNIQYF.

The gene calls are TRBV14 and TRBJ1-2; D is uncertain. Deletions cut 1 base from V and 0 bases from J, with 15 bases between. This CDR3 spans 17 amino acids. Germline V lookup: CDR1 SGHDN, CDR2 FVKESK. The CDR3 spells CASSQGRPQWSNYGYTF. In DNA form, the CDR3 reads TGTGCCAGCAGCCAAGGTCGTCCCCAATGGTCTAACTATGGCTACACCTTC.

In its sample, this clone is medium-sized. The CDR3 protein is CASSLERISGNTIYF. The DNA of the CDR3 is TGTGCCAGCAGCTTAGAACGGATCTCTGGAAACACCATATATTTT. V and J are TRBV11-3 and TRBJ1-3, with D hard to call. This CDR3 has 15 residues. The V end lost 0 bases, the J end lost 0 bases, and 6 bases lay between the germline ends. Per germline, CDR1 SGHNT and CDR2 YENEEA.

The chain combines TRBV18 with TRBJ2-6, with D possibly TRBD1 on 6 matching bases. Germline V gene lookup returns CDR1 KGHSH and CDR2 LQKENI. The CDR3 is 20 amino acids. V was clipped by 2 bases and J by 1 base, with 21 bases between them. This CDR3 reads CASSPYPTPQGLSGANVLTF. CDR3 nucleotides: TGTGCCAGCTCACCATACCCAACCCCCCAGGGGCTATCTGGGGCCAACGTCCTGACTTTC.

The chain joins TRBV18 to TRBJ1-1; 11 positions agree with TRBD1. The germline V gene encodes CDR1 KGHSH and CDR2 LQKENI. Trimming took 4 bases from V and 3 from J; bases not matched to a gene: 10. CDR3 length: 17 amino acids. The CDR3 loop reads CASSLTGQGVLYTEAFF. The CDR3 coding sequence is TGTGCCAGCTCACTCACGGGACAGGGGGTTTTGTACACTGAAGCTTTCTTT.

The sample holds a few counts of this clone. This chain joins TRBV11-3 and TRBJ2-1, with D maybe TRBD2 (6 bases). This CDR3 has 18 residues. V was cut by 4 bases and J by 0 bases, with 19 bases left in between. Germline V gene lookup returns CDR1 SGHNT and CDR2 YENEEA. The CDR3 here is CASSSRLVPDYSYNEQFF. Written as DNA, the CDR3 is TGTGCCAGCAGCTCACGACTAGTTCCCGACTACTCCTACAATGAGCAGTTCTTC. Combining the CDR3 with reference TRBV11-3 and TRBJ2-1 gives the whole variable domain EAGVVQSPRYKIIEKKQPVAFWCNPISGHNTLYWYLQNLGQGPELLIRYENEEAVDDSQLPKDRFSAERLKGVDSTLKIQPAELGDSAVYLCASSSRLVPDYSYNEQFFGPGTRLTVL.